The 13 T cell receptor beta chains below all came from one sample that was sequenced in a study of T-cell reconstitution after alpha-beta-depleted transplantation in children. Unique molecular identifiers were incorporated into the prepared TCRbeta library. TCRdb processed the PCR reads anew with MiXCR; each CDR3 protein has one entry. The sample yields approximately 170,000 distinct CDR3 sequences, 11% seen once. The sequenced sample was PBMCs, obtained before TCRalphabeta/CD19-depleted stem cell transplant. These TCRs come from a boy between 2 and 10 years old with acute myeloid leukemia, due to receive a stem cell transplant.

This clonotype was counted many times. This chain connects TRBV7-6 to TRBJ2-1, with a tentative D call TRBD2 (7 bases). Germline loops: CDR1 SGHVS, CDR2 FNYEAQ. The CDR3 length is 13 residues. The germline V and J ends were trimmed by 3 bases and 10 bases, with 13 bases remaining between them. CDR3 sequence: CASSLGGQGEQFF. The CDR3, as DNA: TGTGCCAGCAGCTTGGGGGGGCAAGGGGAGCAGTTCTTC.

The sample holds a few counts of this clonotype. The rearrangement links TRBV10-3 to TRBJ2-7; D is unresolved. There are 18 residues in the CDR3. V was shortened by 0 bases and J by 0 bases, with 18 bases between the two germline ends. The germline CDR1 and CDR2 sequences are ENHRY and SYGVKD. The CDR3 is CAISESTLVNPSSYEQYF. The CDR3 DNA reads as TGTGCCATCAGTGAGTCGACTCTTGTCAACCCAAGCTCCTACGAGCAGTACTTC.

This chain uses TRBV7-3 with TRBJ2-3, with 10 bases aligning to TRBD2. Trimming at V came to 1 base and at J to 4 bases, leaving 5 bases not matched to a gene. Germline V gene sequence: CDR1 SGHTA, CDR2 FQGTGA. The CDR3 runs 16 residues. CDR3 nucleotides: TGTGCCAGCAGCTTAAACCCAGCGGGAGGGCCAGATACGCAGTATTTT. This gives the protein CASSLNPAGGPDTQYF. Looking up the rest from reference TRBV7-3 and TRBJ2-3 gives the full variable domain: GAGVSQTPSNKVTEKGKYVELRCDPISGHTALYWYRQSLGQGPEFLIYFQGTGAADDSGLPNDRFFAVRPEGSVSTLKIQRTERGDSAVYLCASSLNPAGGPDTQYFGPGTRLTVL.

Many counts were recorded for this clonotype. The chain recombines TRBV15 with TRBJ2-6, with D perhaps matching TRBD1 (6 bases). There are 19 residues in the CDR3. V was trimmed by 0 bases and J by 0 bases, leaving 15 bases between them. Germline-derived CDR1 and CDR2 are LNHNV and YYDKDF (reference sequence). The CDR3 DNA reads TGTGCCACCAGCAGAGATAGGGCAGGGGCCTACTCTGGGGCCAACGTCCTGACTTTC. Translating it yields CATSRDRAGAYSGANVLTF.

The chain couples TRBV7-3 to TRBJ2-1; 8 bases fit TRBD1. The CDR3 totals 14 residues. The J segment lost 6 bases and the V segment lost 5 bases, leaving 6 bases of the junction unmatched. CDR1 and CDR2 from the germline V gene are SGHTA and FQGTGA. The CDR3 loop reads CASSAGTGANEQFF. In DNA, the CDR3 is TGTGCCAGCAGCGCCGGGACAGGCGCCAATGAGCAGTTCTTC.

J is TRBJ2-1 and V is TRBV19; 12 bases map to TRBD2. Germline values: CDR1 LNHDA, CDR2 SQIVND (reference sequence). Unmatched junction bases numbered 4, after V lost 7 bases and J lost 6 bases. The CDR3 is 14 residues long. The CDR3 loop is CASKASGRANEQFF. In nucleotides, the CDR3 is TGTGCCAGTAAGGCTAGCGGGAGGGCCAATGAGCAGTTCTTC.

The CDR3 loop reads CASSGSGGALSGYNEQFF. CDR3 DNA: TGTGCCAGCAGCGGAAGCGGGGGGGCCTTGTCCGGGTACAATGAGCAGTTCTTC. The chain combines TRBV5-5 with TRBJ2-1, with 10 positions matching TRBD2. Trimming cost V 4 bases and J 4 bases; bases outside gene matches: 14. Germline loops: CDR1 SGHKS, CDR2 YYEKEE (reference sequence). The CDR3 consists of 18 residues.

This clonotype occurred many times. The rearrangement links TRBV5-1 to TRBJ1-5; possibly TRBD1 for D (6 bases). There are 15 residues in the CDR3. V lost 3 bases and J lost 7, with 17 bases in between. CDR1 and CDR2 from the germline V gene are SGHRS and YFSETQ. CDR3 sequence (DNA): TGCGCCAGCAGCTCAGGGGTCGATGGTGGCCAGCCCCAGCATTTT. Translation: CASSSGVDGGQPQHF.

This clonotype was observed a single time. A single base separates this from a much larger clone, so it may be a read error. Lacking the conserved final phenylalanine or tryptophan, this CDR3 likely reflects a read error. The chain links TRBV29-1 to TRBJ2-4; no reliable D call. The CDR3 consists of 10 residues. Germline V lookup: CDR1 SQVTM, CDR2 ANQGSEA. V shed 5 bases and J shed 6 bases, with 5 bases lying between them. CDR3 sequence reads: CSVNRNIQYL. CDR3 DNA: TGCAGCGTTAACAGAAACATTCAGTACCTC.

Only a few counts were recorded for this clonotype. J is TRBJ2-1 and V is TRBV30; 9 bases match TRBD2. Germline CDR1 reads GTSNPN; CDR2 reads SVGIG (reference sequence). Unmatched junction bases numbered 3, after V lost 0 bases and J lost 6 bases. CDR3 length equals 14 residues. This CDR3 is CAWSVAGGGNEQFF. The CDR3 DNA reads TGTGCCTGGAGTGTTGCGGGAGGGGGCAATGAGCAGTTCTTC.

This clonotype was detected only a few times. V gene TRBV28 combines with J gene TRBJ1-2; D gene uncertain. CDR3 size: 14 residues. V lost 4 bases to trimming and J lost 5 bases, with 14 bases between them. The germline CDR1 and CDR2 sequences are MDHEN and SYDVKM. CDR3 bases: TGTGCCAGCAGTTCCCCGGCAGGCGTTTATGGCTACACCTTC. Protein: CASSSPAGVYGYTF.

This clonotype was seen at least ten times. The V and J genes are TRBV6-5 and TRBJ1-5; D is uncertain. This CDR3 is built from 11 residues. The germline V and J ends were trimmed by 9 bases and 0 bases, with 3 bases remaining between them. CDR1 MNHEY and CDR2 SVGAGI come from the germline V gene. CDR3 in amino acids: CARLSNQPQHF. Here the CDR3 DNA reads TGTGCCAGACTTAGCAATCAGCCCCAGCATTTT.

This clonotype was observed many times. The chain links TRBV5-1 to TRBJ1-2; TRBD1 is a possible D gene (5 bases). The CDR3 has 14 amino acids. Germline V gene data show CDR1 as SGHRS and CDR2 as YFSETQ. The V and J ends lost 4 bases and 5 bases respectively, with 15 bases between them. The CDR3 DNA follows: TGCGCCAGCAGCCCAGGACACCAGTCGTATGGCTACACCTTC. It is translated as CASSPGHQSYGYTF.